The following is a TCR beta chain sequence with its context. The DNA input per sorted-subset replicate PCR was about 180 ng, corresponding to roughly 30,000 T cell genomes. Profiled with immunoSEQ multiplex PCR; TCRdb holds only in-frame clones, not every one. The sample carries about 1.1 million clones, about 80% recorded once. Germline CDR1 and CDR2: SGHNT and YYREEE (reference sequence). Trimming cost V 6 bases and J 1 base; bases outside gene matches: 9. This CDR3 is 16 amino acids long. The data were obtained in a study of shared clonotypes between healthy human individuals. Donors had no recently reported acute infections or vaccinations and were HIV-negative. The CD4+ fraction was divided into a CD45RA+ naive subset and a CD45RA-negative memory subset.

Source material: memory CD4+ T cells from PBMCs. Subset in this sample: CD45RA-negative fraction. The chain combines TRBV5-4 with TRBJ2-5; 10 nucleotides agree with TRBD2. This sequence originates from a man younger than 35 in good health. Some clones in this sample may be carry-over from other donors' samples. CDR3: CASIYRASGSQETQYF. The CDR3 nucleotides read TGTGCCAGCATCTATAGGGCTAGCGGGAGCCAAGAGACCCAGTACTTC.